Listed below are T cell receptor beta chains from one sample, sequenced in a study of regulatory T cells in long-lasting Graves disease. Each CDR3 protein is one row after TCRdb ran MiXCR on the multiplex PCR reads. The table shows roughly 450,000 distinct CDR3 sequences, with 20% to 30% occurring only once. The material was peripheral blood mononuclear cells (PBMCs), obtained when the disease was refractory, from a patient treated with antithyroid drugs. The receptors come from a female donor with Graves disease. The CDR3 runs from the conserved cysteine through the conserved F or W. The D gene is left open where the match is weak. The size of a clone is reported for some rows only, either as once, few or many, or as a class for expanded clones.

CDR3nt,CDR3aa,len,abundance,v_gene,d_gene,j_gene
TGTGCCAGCAGCTTAGATATAAGGGGAACTGAAGCTTTCTTT,CASSLDIRGTEAFF,14,.,TRBV7-9,.,TRBJ1-1
TGTGCCAGCAGCCTTGAATTCTACTCCTACAATGAGCAGTTCTTC,CASSLEFYSYNEQFF,15,.,TRBV7-2,.,TRBJ2-1
TGTGCCAGCAGTAAACAGGGAAGGTCCTACGAGCAGTACTTC,CASSKQGRSYEQYF,14,many,TRBV2,.,TRBJ2-7
TGTGCCAGCAGTTTCGCGGACAGGGAGATATTCAATCAGCCCCAGCATTTT,CASSFADREIFNQPQHF,17,many,TRBV28,TRBD1,TRBJ1-5
TGCGCCAGCAGCCAACTAGCGGGAGAGCGGTACGAGCAGTACTTC,CASSQLAGERYEQYF,15,few,TRBV5-1,TRBD2,TRBJ2-7
TGTGCCAGCAGCGTAGAGGCGGGGGCTAGCGGCCAATACGAGCAGTACTTC,CASSVEAGASGQYEQYF,17,.,TRBV9,.,TRBJ2-7
TGCAGCGTCGCTGGAAACTACGAGCAGTACTTC,CSVAGNYEQYF,11,few,TRBV29-1,.,TRBJ2-7
TGCAGTGCTAGTGCGGGACAGGGGGCGCCGGGCTATGGCTACACCTTC,CSASAGQGAPGYGYTF,16,few,TRBV20-1,TRBD1,TRBJ1-2
TGTGCCAGCAGTCCCACAGGGGCGGGTAACTATGGCTACACCTTC,CASSPTGAGNYGYTF,15,many,TRBV6-1,TRBD1,TRBJ1-2
TGCAGTGCTAGAAAAATAGCGGGAGTATCCTACGAGCAGTACTTC,CSARKIAGVSYEQYF,15,.,TRBV20-1,TRBD2,TRBJ2-7
TGTGCCAGCAGCTCGGCGGCCGACAGCCACTATGGCTACACCTTC,CASSSAADSHYGYTF,15,.,TRBV5-4,.,TRBJ1-2
TGTGCCTGGACTAGCTCCTACGAGCAGTACTTC,CAWTSSYEQYF,11,many,TRBV30,.,TRBJ2-7
TGTGCCAGCAGACGGCCGGGTGACAATCAGCCCCAGCATTTT,CASRRPGDNQPQHF,14,few,TRBV7-2,.,TRBJ1-5
TGTGCCAGCAGCCCGTCGGGACAAAAGGCCTACGAGCAGTACTTC,CASSPSGQKAYEQYF,15,few,TRBV7-3,.,TRBJ2-7
TGTGCCAGCAGTTACTCCTGGCAAGAGACCCAGTACTTC,CASSYSWQETQYF,13,.,TRBV6-5,.,TRBJ2-5
TGTGCCAGCAGTTCAAGAACAGGTCTTAATCAGCCCCAGCATTTT,CASSSRTGLNQPQHF,15,few,TRBV6-2/TRBV6-3,.,TRBJ1-5
TGTGCCAGCTCACCTGGGACAGGGGGTATGGACTTC,CASSPGTGGMDF,12,many,TRBV18,TRBD1,TRBJ2-4
TGCAGTGCTAGAGGAACAGGGGAAAAACTGTTTTTT,CSARGTGEKLFF,12,many,TRBV20-1,.,TRBJ1-4
TGTGCTAGCAGCTTAGTAGAACAGGGGCGGGAGACCCAGTACTTC,CASSLVEQGRETQYF,15,.,TRBV7-7,TRBD1,TRBJ2-5
TGTGCCAGCAGACCTACTAGCGGGAGGCTCCAAGAGACCCAGTACTTC,CASRPTSGRLQETQYF,16,many,TRBV7-2,TRBD2,TRBJ2-5